This TCR beta chain is from a study of T cells in Graves' hyperthyroidism and ophthalmopathy. Subjects aged 18 to 65 presented with newly diagnosed hyperthyroidism of less than 2 months' duration. Extraction of PBMCs used 10 ml of fresh peripheral blood. Amplification yielded TCR beta CDR3 regions, with RNA transcripts as the source. The TCR CDR3 was amplified in a first-round RT-PCR using the HTBI primer set. MiXCR was run by TCRdb on the multiplex PCR reads, yielding one entry per CDR3 protein. The sample shows hundreds of thousands of distinct CDR3 sequences, around 38% of them seen only once. From germline, CDR1 is DFQATT and CDR2 SNEGSKA (reference sequence). The CDR3 consists of 15 residues. V was trimmed by 0 bases and J by 0 bases, leaving 12 bases between them.

The sample consisted of blood. The clonotype comes from a young man with Graves' hyperthyroidism. The rearrangement uses TRBV20-1 and TRBJ2-7, with a weak D call TRBD2 (6 bases). CDR3 DNA: TGCAGTGCTAGAGATGGGGACTTCAGCTCCTACGAGCAGTACTTC. It specifies CSARDGDFSSYEQYF.